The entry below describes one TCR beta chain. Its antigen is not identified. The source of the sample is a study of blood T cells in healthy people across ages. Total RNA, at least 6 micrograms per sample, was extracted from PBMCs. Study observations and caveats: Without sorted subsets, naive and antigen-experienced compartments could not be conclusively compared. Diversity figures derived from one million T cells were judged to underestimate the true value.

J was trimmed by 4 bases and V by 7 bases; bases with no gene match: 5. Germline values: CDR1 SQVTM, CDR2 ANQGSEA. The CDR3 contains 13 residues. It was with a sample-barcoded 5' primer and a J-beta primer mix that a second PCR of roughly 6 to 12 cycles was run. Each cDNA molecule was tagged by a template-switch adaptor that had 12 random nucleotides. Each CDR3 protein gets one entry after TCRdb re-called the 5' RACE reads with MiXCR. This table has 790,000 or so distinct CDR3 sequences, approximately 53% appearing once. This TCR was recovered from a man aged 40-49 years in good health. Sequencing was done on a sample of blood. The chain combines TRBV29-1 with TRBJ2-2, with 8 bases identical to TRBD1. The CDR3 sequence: CSATGGFTGELFF. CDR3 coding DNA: TGCAGCGCAACAGGGGGATTCACCGGGGAGCTGTTTTTT.